The entry below gives a single T cell receptor (beta chain) sequence along with its context. The data are from a study of blood T cell repertoires in COVID-19. Study summary: In each case, the material was cDNA or gDNA derived from T cells, B-cell-depleted T cells, or PBMCs.

Individuals drawn from approximately 22 US areas were about 18 to 100 years old. Grouping used clinical history reported by participants in a survey and questionnaire. The authors' processing: Quantification of nucleated cells was approximated via reference gene primer amplification. Here immunoSEQ multiplex PCR was the method, and the copy in TCRdb shows in-frame clones only, minus some. V, J and clone size were drawn from that table, and D and trimming were deduced from the DNA. The sample consists of over 350,000 clones, 87% of them appearing once. Sequenced input: PBMCs or T cells enriched from blood (not recorded which). The TCR originated in a woman under 30 with acute COVID-19.

This CDR3 is CASSLGGRAGELFF. The CDR3 nucleotides read TGCGCCAGCAGCTTGGGGGGGCGCGCCGGGGAGCTGTTTTTT. The chain carries TRBV5-1 and TRBJ2-2; D perhaps matches TRBD1 (6 bases). Germline V lookup: CDR1 SGHRS, CDR2 YFSETQ. The CDR3 is 14 residues long. The germline V and J ends were trimmed by 0 bases and 6 bases, with 9 bases remaining between them.